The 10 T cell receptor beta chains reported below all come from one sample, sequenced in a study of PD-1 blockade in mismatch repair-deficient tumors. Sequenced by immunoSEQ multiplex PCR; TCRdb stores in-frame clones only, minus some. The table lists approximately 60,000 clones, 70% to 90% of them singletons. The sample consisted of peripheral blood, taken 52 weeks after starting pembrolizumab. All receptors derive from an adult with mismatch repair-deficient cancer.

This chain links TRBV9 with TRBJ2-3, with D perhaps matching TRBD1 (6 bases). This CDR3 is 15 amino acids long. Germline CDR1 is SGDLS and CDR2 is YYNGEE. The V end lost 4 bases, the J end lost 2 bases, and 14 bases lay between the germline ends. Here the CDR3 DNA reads TGTGCCAGCAGCAATTACGGGACACCCACAGATACGCAGTATTTT. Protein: CASSNYGTPTDTQYF.

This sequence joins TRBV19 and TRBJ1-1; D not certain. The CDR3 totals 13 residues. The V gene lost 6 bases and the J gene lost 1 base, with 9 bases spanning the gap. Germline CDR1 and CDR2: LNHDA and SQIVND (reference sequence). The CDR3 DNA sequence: TGTGCCAGTAGAGTGACGTCGAACACTGAAGCTTTCTTT. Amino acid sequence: CASRVTSNTEAFF. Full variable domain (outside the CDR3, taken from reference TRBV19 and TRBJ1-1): DGGITQSPKYLFRKEGQNVTLSCEQNLNHDAMYWYRQDPGQGLRLIYYSQIVNDFQKGDIAEGYSVSREKKESFPLTVTSAQKNPTAFYLCASRVTSNTEAFFGQGTRLTVV.

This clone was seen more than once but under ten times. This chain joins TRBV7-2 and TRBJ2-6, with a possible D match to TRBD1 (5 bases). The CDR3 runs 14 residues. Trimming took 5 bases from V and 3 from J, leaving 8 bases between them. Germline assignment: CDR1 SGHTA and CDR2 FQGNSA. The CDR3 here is CASSTRVGANVLTF. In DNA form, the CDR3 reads TGTGCCAGCAGCACCAGGGTTGGGGCCAACGTCCTGACTTTC.

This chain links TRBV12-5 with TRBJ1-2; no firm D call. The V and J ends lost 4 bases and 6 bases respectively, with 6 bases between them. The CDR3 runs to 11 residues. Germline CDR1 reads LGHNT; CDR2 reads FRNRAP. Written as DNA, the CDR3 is TGTGCTAGTGGTTGGCCACATGGCTACACCTTC. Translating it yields CASGWPHGYTF.

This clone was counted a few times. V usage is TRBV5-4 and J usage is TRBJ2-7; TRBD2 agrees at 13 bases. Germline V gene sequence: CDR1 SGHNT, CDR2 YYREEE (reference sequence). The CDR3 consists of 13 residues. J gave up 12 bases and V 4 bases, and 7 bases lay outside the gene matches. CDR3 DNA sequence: TGTGCCAGCAGCCCGGGACTAGCGGGGCCAGGGTACTTC. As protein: CASSPGLAGPGYF.

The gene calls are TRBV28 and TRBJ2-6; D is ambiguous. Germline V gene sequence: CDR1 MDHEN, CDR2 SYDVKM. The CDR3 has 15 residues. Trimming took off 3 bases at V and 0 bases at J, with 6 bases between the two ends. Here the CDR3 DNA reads TGTGCCAGCAGTTTCTCCCGCTCTGGGGCCAACGTCCTGACTTTC. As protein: CASSFSRSGANVLTF.

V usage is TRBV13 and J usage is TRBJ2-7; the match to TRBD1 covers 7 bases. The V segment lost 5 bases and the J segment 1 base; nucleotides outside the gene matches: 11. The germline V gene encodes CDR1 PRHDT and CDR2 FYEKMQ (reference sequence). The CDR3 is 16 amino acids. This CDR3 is CASSPHRTGSSYEQYF. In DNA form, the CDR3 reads TGTGCCAGCAGCCCCCATAGGACAGGTTCTTCCTACGAGCAGTACTTC.

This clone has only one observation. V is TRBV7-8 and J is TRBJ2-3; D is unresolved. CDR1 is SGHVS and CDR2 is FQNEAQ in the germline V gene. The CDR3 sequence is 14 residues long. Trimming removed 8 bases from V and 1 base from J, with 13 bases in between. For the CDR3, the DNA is TGTGCCAGCTCCTCCCTGCAGGGCACAGATACGCAGTATTTT. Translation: CASSSLQGTDTQYF. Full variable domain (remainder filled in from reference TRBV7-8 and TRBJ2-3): GAGVSQSPRYKVAKRGQDVALRCDPISGHVSLFWYQQALGQGPEFLTYFQNEAQLDKSGLPSDRFFAERPEGSVSTLKIQRTQQEDSAVYLCASSSLQGTDTQYFGPGTRLTVL.

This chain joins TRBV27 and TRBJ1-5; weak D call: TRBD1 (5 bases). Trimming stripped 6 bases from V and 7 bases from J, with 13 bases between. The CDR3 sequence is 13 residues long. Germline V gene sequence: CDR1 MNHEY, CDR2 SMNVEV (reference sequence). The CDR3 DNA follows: TGTGCCAGCAGGGAGACGGGGGGGCAGCCCCAGCATTTT. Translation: CASRETGGQPQHF.

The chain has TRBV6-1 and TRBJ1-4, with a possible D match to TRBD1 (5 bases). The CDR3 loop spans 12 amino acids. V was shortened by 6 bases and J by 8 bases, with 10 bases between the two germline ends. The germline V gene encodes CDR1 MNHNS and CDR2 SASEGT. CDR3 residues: CASRGLGEKLFF. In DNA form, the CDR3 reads TGTGCCAGCAGGGGACTTGGGGAAAAACTGTTTTTT.